The present TCR beta chain was sequenced within a study of a mutant IDH1 vaccine in newly diagnosed glioma. Study context: Males made up roughly 62% and females about 40% of treated patients, whose mean age was roughly 40 years. Prior therapy was radiotherapy, temozolomide, or both; most received both. Overall study results and limits: Alterations occurring in top peripheral T cell clonotypes seemed unrelated to pseudoprogression.

Germline assignment: CDR1 SGHDN and CDR2 FVKESK. The CDR3 covers 13 residues. V shed 4 bases and J shed 4 bases, with 7 bases lying between them. Noted time point: baseline, week 1 (first vaccination visit). The treatment: pre-vaccination baseline after standard-of-care therapy. Tumors from donors were new WHO grade 3 or 4 IDH1-mutant astrocytomas with ATRX loss. The protocol was immunoSEQ multiplex PCR, while the TCRdb copy is restricted to in-frame clones and leaves out a portion. The sample has more than 80,000 clones, about 83% seen once. As regards this clone: Its antigen remains unidentified.

J is TRBJ1-4 and V is TRBV14, with D possibly TRBD1 on 5 matching bases. The clonotype was recovered from a woman between 50 and 59 years old with glioma. The sample was PBMCs, taken from a glioma patient treated with radiotherapy, temozolomide or both. CDR3 DNA: TGTGCCAGCAGCCGGGGGTATAATGAAAAACTGTTTTTT. Translation gives CASSRGYNEKLFF.